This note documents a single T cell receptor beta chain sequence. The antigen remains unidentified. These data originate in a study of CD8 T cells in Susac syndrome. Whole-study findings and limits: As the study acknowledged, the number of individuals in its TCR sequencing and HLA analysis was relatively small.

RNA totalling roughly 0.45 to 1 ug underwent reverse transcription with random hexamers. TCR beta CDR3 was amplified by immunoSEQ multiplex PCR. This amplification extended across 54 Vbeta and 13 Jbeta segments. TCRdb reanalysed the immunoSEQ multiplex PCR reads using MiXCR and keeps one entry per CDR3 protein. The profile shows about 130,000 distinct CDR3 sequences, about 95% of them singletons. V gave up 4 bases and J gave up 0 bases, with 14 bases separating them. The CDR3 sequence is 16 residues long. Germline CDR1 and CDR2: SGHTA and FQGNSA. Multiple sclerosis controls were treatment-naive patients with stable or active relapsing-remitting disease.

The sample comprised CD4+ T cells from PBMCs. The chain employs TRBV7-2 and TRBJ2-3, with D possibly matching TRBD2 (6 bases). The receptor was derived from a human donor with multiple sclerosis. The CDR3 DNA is TGTGCCAGCAGCTATCATACGGGGACTAGCACAGATACGCAGTATTTT. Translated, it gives CASSYHTGTSTDTQYF.